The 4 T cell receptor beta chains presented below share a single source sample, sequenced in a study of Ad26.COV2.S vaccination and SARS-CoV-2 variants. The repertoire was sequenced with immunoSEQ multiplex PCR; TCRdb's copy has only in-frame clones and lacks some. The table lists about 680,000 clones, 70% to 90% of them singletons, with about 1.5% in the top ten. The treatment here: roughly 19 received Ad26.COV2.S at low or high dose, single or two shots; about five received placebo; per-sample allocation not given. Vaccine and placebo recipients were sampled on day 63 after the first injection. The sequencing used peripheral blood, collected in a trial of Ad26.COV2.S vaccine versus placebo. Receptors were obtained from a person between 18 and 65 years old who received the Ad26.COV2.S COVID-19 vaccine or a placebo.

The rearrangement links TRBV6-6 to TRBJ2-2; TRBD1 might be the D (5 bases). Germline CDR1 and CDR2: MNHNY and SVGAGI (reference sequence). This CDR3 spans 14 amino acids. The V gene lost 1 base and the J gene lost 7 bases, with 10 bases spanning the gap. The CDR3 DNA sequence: TGTGCCAGCAGTTACTTTCAGGGTCACGGGGAGCTGTTTTTT. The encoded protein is CASSYFQGHGELFF.

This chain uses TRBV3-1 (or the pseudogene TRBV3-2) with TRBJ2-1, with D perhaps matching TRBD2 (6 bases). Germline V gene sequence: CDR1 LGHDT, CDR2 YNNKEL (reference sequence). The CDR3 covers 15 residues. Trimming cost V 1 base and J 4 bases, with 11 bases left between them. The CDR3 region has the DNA TGTGCCAGCAGCCAAGCCCTAGCGAGGTACAATGAGCAGTTCTTC. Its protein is CASSQALARYNEQFF.

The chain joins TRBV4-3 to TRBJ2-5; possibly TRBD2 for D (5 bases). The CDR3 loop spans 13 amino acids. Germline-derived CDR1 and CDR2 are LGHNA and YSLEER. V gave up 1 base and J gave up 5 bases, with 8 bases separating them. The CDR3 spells CASSQGRRETQYF. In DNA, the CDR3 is TGCGCCAGCAGCCAAGGCAGGAGGGAGACCCAGTACTTC.

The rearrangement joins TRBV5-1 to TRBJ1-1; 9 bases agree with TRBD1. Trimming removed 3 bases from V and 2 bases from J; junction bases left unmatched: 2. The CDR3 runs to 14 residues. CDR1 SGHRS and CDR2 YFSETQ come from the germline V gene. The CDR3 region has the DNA TGCGCCAGCAGCTGGACAGGGGATAACACTGAAGCTTTCTTT. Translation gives CASSWTGDNTEAFF.